The rows below give T cell receptor beta chains drawn from one sample of a study of Ad26.COV2.S vaccination and SARS-CoV-2 variants. Libraries were prepared by immunoSEQ multiplex PCR; TCRdb keeps only in-frame clonotypes and omits some of them. Altogether roughly 700,000 clones are present, around 90% being singletons, with the ten largest covering approximately 1.5%. Material: peripheral blood, obtained in a trial of Ad26.COV2.S vaccine versus placebo. The receptors here all came from a person aged 18-60 years who received the Ad26.COV2.S COVID-19 vaccine or a placebo. Both conserved end residues are part of each CDR3. D genes are given only for firm matches. A row's size may be missing; if present it is once, few, many or a size class.

d_call j_call v_call clone_size cdr3_aa cdr3_nt
TRBD1 TRBJ1-5 TRBV6-5 . CASRRTGDQPQHF TGTGCCAGCAGAAGGACAGGGGATCAGCCCCAGCATTTT
. TRBJ2-5 TRBV29-1 . CSVVRDGKETQYF TGCAGCGTTGTTCGGGACGGAAAAGAGACCCAGTACTTC
. TRBJ2-2 TRBV5-4 . CASSIRDASTTGELFF TGTGCCAGCAGCATCCGGGACGCATCGACCACCGGGGAGCTGTTTTTT
. TRBJ2-7 TRBV18 . CASSPEERSSYEQYF TGTGCCAGCTCGCCTGAGGAGAGGAGCTCCTACGAGCAGTACTTC
. TRBJ1-5 TRBV30 few CAWSEVFGPGVMDQHF TGTGCCTGGAGTGAAGTCTTTGGGCCGGGGGTAATGGACCAGCATTTT
TRBD1 TRBJ1-2 TRBV9 . CASSPRTGNYGYTF TGTGCCAGCAGCCCCCGGACAGGGAACTATGGCTACACCTTC
. TRBJ2-7 TRBV15 . CATSRDRGRPYEQYF TGTGCCACCAGCAGAGATCGCGGCCGCCCCTACGAGCAGTACTTC
. TRBJ1-1 TRBV11-2 . CASSFFPMNTEAFF TGTGCCAGCAGCTTCTTTCCTATGAACACTGAAGCTTTCTTT
. TRBJ1-6 TRBV20-1 . CSASWAGSPYNSPLHF TGCAGTGCTAGTTGGGCAGGGAGTCCCTATAATTCACCCCTCCACTTT
. TRBJ1-1 TRBV14 . CASSPRLWSEAFF TGTGCCAGCAGCCCCCGCTTGTGGAGTGAAGCTTTCTTT
. TRBJ2-3 TRBV27 . CASSLGGIETDTQYF TGTGCCAGCAGTTTGGGCGGGATTGAAACAGATACGCAGTATTTT
. TRBJ2-7 TRBV11-2 . CASSLERGGYEQYF TGTGCCAGCAGCTTAGAACGAGGAGGCTACGAGCAGTACTTC
. TRBJ2-7 TRBV18 . CASSRDPPGPYEQYF TGTGCCAGCTCTAGGGACCCCCCTGGCCCTTACGAGCAGTACTTC
. TRBJ2-7 TRBV20-1 . CSTPRNYEQYF TGCAGTACCCCCCGAAACTACGAGCAGTACTTC
TRBD2 TRBJ2-7 TRBV19 . CASRTSGTYEQYF TGTGCCAGCCGGACTAGCGGGACCTACGAGCAGTACTTC
TRBD1 TRBJ1-1 TRBV19 . CASSMGTGIMNTEAFF TGTGCCAGTAGTATGGGGACAGGAATTATGAACACTGAAGCTTTCTTT